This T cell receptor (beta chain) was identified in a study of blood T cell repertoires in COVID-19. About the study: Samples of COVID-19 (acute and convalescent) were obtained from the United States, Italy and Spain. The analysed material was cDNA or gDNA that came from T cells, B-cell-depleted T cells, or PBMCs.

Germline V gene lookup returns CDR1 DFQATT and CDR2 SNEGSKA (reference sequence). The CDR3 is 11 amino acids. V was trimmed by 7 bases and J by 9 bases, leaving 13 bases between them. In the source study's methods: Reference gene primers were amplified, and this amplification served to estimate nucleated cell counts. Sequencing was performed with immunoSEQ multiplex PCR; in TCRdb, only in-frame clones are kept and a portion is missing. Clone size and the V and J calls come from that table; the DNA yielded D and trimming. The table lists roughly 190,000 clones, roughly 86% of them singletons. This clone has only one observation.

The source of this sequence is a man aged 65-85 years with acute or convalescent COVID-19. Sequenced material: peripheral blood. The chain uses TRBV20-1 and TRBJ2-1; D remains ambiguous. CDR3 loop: CSVPVRPEQFF. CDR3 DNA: TGCAGTGTTCCAGTCCGCCCTGAGCAGTTCTTC.